These 11 T cell receptor beta chains originate from one sample sequenced in a study of blood T cells in healthy people across ages. Using a J-beta primer mix together with a sample-barcoded 5' primer, a second PCR was run for roughly 6 to 12 cycles. TCRdb reanalysed the 5' RACE reads using MiXCR and keeps one entry per CDR3 protein. The table lists about 1.6 million distinct CDR3 sequences, roughly 32% of them singletons. Sequenced input: blood. These receptors were taken from a young woman in good health.

The chain has TRBV7-6 and TRBJ2-3; D gene unclear. With 5 bases removed from V and 6 bases from J, the gap between germline ends came to 9 bases. This CDR3 contains 12 residues. Germline V gene data show CDR1 as SGHVS and CDR2 as FNYEAQ. The CDR3 loop reads CASSRRLDTQYF. The CDR3 nucleotides are TGTGCCAGCAGCCGACGACTTGATACGCAGTATTTT.

This clonotype was counted once. V gene TRBV27 combines with J gene TRBJ1-6; D is perhaps TRBD1 (5 bases). Germline CDR1 MNHEY, CDR2 SMNVEV (reference sequence). The CDR3 contains 15 residues. The germline V and J ends were trimmed by 0 bases and 10 bases, with 13 bases remaining between them. The CDR3 region has the DNA TGTGCCAGCAGTTTATCGTTCAGGGATTCATCACCCCTCCACTTT. This codes for CASSLSFRDSSPLHF.

V usage is TRBV20-1 and J usage is TRBJ2-5, with D maybe TRBD1 (6 bases). CDR1 and CDR2 (germline): DFQATT, SNEGSKA (reference sequence). This CDR3 region has 17 residues. Trimming shortened V by 0 bases and J by 11 bases, and 28 bases separated the two germline ends. DNA of the CDR3: TGCAGTGCTAGAGAGGGACGAGGCATGGGGGCGTACAATGAGCAGTACTTC. Translating it yields CSAREGRGMGAYNEQYF.

The sample holds a few counts of this clonotype. This chain joins TRBV4-1 and TRBJ1-1; no clear D. In germline, CDR1 is MGHRA, CDR2 YSYEKL. The CDR3 covers 15 residues. Between the trimmed V and J ends, which lost 0 bases and 7 bases, there was a span of 15 bases. For the CDR3, the DNA is TGCGCCAGCAGCCAAGATTTTTTTTCGAGGGTTGAAGCTTTCTTT. Protein sequence: CASSQDFFSRVEAFF.

This clonotype has a single count. This chain connects TRBV21-1 to TRBJ1-5; the DNA was not compared with TRBD1, the D call given in the table. TRBV21-1 corresponds to a pseudogene. The CDR3 loop spans 18 amino acids. CDR3 sequence (DNA): TGTGCCAGCAGGAGTCGGCAGGGGGGCCCCCATAGCAATCAGCCCCAGCATTTT. It codes for CASRSRQGGPHSNQPQHF.

This chain links TRBV27 with TRBJ1-5; possibly TRBD1 for D (5 bases). The CDR3 consists of 14 residues. Germline CDR1 and CDR2: MNHEY and SMNVEV (reference sequence). V was trimmed by 2 bases and J by 3 bases, leaving 8 bases between them. The CDR3: CASSLLGTNQPQHF. CDR3 nucleotide sequence: TGTGCCAGCAGTTTACTAGGGACCAATCAGCCCCAGCATTTT.

This chain uses TRBV5-1 with TRBJ2-2; 9 bases are shared with TRBD2. This CDR3 region has 16 residues. Germline CDR1 reads SGHRS; CDR2 reads YFSETQ. V lost 1 base and J lost 6; bases outside the gene matches: 7. The CDR3 protein is CASSLRATSGAGELFF. Here the CDR3 DNA reads TGCGCCAGCAGCTTGCGCGCGACTAGCGGCGCCGGGGAGCTGTTTTTT.

This sequence joins TRBV7-9 and TRBJ1-5; D call uncertain. Trimming took 7 bases from V and 3 from J, leaving 16 bases between them. The CDR3 length is 15 residues. The germline V gene has CDR1 SEHNR and CDR2 FQNEAQ (reference sequence). CDR3 nucleotides: TGTGCCAGCACCATGGATCCTCCTGACAATCAGCCCCAGCATTTT. Protein: CASTMDPPDNQPQHF. Using reference TRBV7-9 and TRBJ1-5 for the parts outside the CDR3, the full variable domain is DTGVSQNPRHKITKRGQNVTFRCDPISEHNRLYWYRQTLGQGPEFLTYFQNEAQLEKSRLLSDRFSAERPKGSFSTLEIQRTEQGDSAMYLCASTMDPPDNQPQHFGDGTRLSIL.

V usage is TRBV11-2 and J usage is TRBJ2-5; TRBD1 or TRBD2 may be the D gene (6 bases each). Germline loops: CDR1 SGHAT, CDR2 FQNNGV. V was clipped by 2 bases and J by 4 bases, with 23 bases between them. This CDR3 contains 18 residues. This CDR3 is CASSLLGKGGFVLETQYF. CDR3 coding DNA: TGTGCCAGCAGCTTACTGGGGAAGGGGGGCTTCGTCCTAGAGACCCAGTACTTC.

This clonotype was detected only a few times. The chain uses TRBV27 and TRBJ2-3, with unresolved D. CDR3 length: 15 residues. V was trimmed by 1 base and J by 6 bases, leaving 14 bases between them. CDR1 and CDR2 from the germline V gene are MNHEY and SMNVEV (reference sequence). CDR3 nucleotide sequence: TGTGCCAGCAGTTTATTACCTACCCTTTCCGATACGCAGTATTTT. The encoded protein is CASSLLPTLSDTQYF.

This clonotype was detected only a few times. V and J are TRBV27 and TRBJ1-1; TRBD1 matches 9 bases. J gave up 0 bases and V 0 bases, and 5 bases lay outside the gene matches. CDR3 length: 17 amino acids. Germline values: CDR1 MNHEY, CDR2 SMNVEV (reference sequence). Here the CDR3 reads CASSLSRGTGLNTEAFF. In DNA, the CDR3 is TGTGCCAGCAGTTTATCGAGGGGGACAGGGTTGAACACTGAAGCTTTCTTT.